This TCR beta chain came from a study of T cells after yellow fever vaccination. This CDR3 comprises 15 residues. Germline CDR1 is LGHNA and CDR2 is YNFKEQ. The V and J ends lost 0 bases and 5 bases respectively, with 11 bases between them. This clonotype was detected many times. The antigen remains undetermined. Study findings and constraints: Weaker, the secondary response had a peak occurring faster, on day 5 versus 15. Most primary-vaccination clones recurred post-booster (roughly 96% CD4, roughly 87% CD8). Abundant bulk-derived clonotypes could contaminate FACS-sorted repertoires.

TCRdb re-called the 5' RACE reads through MiXCR, storing one row per CDR3 protein. The sample holds 100,000 to 150,000 distinct CDR3 sequences, 7.2% seen once. The clonotype comes from a man aged 18 to 35 who received the YFV17D yellow fever vaccine. The rearrangement uses TRBV4-2 and TRBJ1-5; D not certain. This specimen consisted of CD4+ T cells sorted from PBMCs, obtained approximately 47 days after the first yellow fever vaccination. The CDR3 DNA follows: TGTGCCAGCAGCCAAGAAGAAACCGGGGATCAGCCCCAGCATTTT. Amino acid sequence: CASSQEETGDQPQHF.